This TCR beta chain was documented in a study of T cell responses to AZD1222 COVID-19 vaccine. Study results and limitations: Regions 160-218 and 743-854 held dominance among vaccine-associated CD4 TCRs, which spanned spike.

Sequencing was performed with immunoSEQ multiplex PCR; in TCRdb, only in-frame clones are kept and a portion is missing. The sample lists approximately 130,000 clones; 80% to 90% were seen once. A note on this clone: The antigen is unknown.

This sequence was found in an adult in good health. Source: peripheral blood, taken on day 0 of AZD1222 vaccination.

CDR3: CASSFEGGNTGELFF. CDR3 DNA sequence: TGTGCCAGCAGCTTCGAGGGGGGGAACACCGGGGAGCTGTTTTTT. The chain uses TRBV7-3 and TRBJ2-2, with D possibly called TRBD1 or TRBD2 (6 bases each). The germline V gene encodes CDR1 SGHTA and CDR2 FQGTGA. V shed 3 bases and J shed 1 base, with 9 bases lying between them. CDR3 length: 15 amino acids.